This entry concerns a single TCR beta chain. Its antigen is unidentified. This sample stems from a study of siplizumab effects on memory and regulatory T cells. Some 100,000 TCR templates were measured in each sample. Some clones are missing from TCRdb's copy, which holds only in-frame ones; the method was immunoSEQ multiplex PCR. The sample has 55,000 to 80,000 clones; roughly 78% are singletons. Notes on the study in general: Alloreactive sequences traceable to unstimulated CD4+ memory cells were significantly reduced by siplizumab.

Germline lookup yields CDR1 MGHRA and CDR2 YSYEKL. V was shortened by 2 bases and J by 4 bases, with 15 bases between the two germline ends. The CDR3 loop spans 16 amino acids. What was sequenced was memory CD4+ T cells sorted from blood. The chain employs TRBV4-1 and TRBJ1-5, with D uncertain. This sequence was found in a human donor in good health. This CDR3 is CASSQSINLGNQPQHF. In DNA, the CDR3 is TGCGCCAGCAGCCAAAGCATAAATTTAGGGAATCAGCCCCAGCATTTT.